A single sample is the source of the 21 T cell receptor beta chains below, sequenced in a study of shared T cell receptors in the human thymus (dated by TCRdb to 2020 to 2022). The method was the immunoSEQ multiplex PCR assay. TCRdb carries this immuneACCESS record with in-frame sequences only. Its versions omit some clonotypes, under half of them owing to an unresolved V gene in the studies checked, with the rest unexplained. This sample is represented by about 610,000 clones; 88% of them were singletons. Approximately 0.011% of the sample is in the top ten clones. These sequences were also reported in another study, on human thymus T cells.

Specimen: thymocytes. All receptors derive from a boy under two years old with a congenital heart defect. Donor details come from another sample of the same person, matched by shared clones.

The CDR3 nucleotides read TGTGCCAGCAGCCCCCGTGGGACTAGCGGGAGATCCCGCTTTATCGGGGCCAACGTCCTGACTTTC. Its translation is CASSPRGTSGRSRFIGANVLTF. V gene TRBV4-2 combines with J gene TRBJ2-6, with 14 bases aligning to TRBD2. The CDR3 runs to 22 residues. Germline CDR1 LGHNA, CDR2 YNFKEQ. V gave up 4 bases and J gave up 4 bases; unmatched junction bases: 18.

The rearrangement links TRBV11-3 to TRBJ2-5; TRBD1 matches at 8 bases. This CDR3 region has 17 residues. Trimming took 1 base from V and 4 from J; bases not matched to a gene: 11. Germline V gene sequence: CDR1 SGHNT, CDR2 YENEEA. The DNA for the CDR3 is TGTGCCAGCAGCTTAGGGCCGGACAGGGAAGGAAGAGAGACCCAGTACTTC. This sequence encodes CASSLGPDREGRETQYF.

The chain couples TRBV6-1 to TRBJ1-2; 10 nucleotides align to TRBD1. This CDR3 is 15 amino acids long. V shed 6 bases and J 4 bases; nucleotides not matched to a gene: 8. The germline gives CDR1 MNHNS, CDR2 SASEGT. The CDR3 nucleotides are TGTGCCAGCAGAGGAAGACAGGGGGCTGTCTATGGCTACACCTTC. It specifies CASRGRQGAVYGYTF.

V and J are TRBV7-2 and TRBJ2-5, with 7 bases aligning to TRBD1. This CDR3 has 15 residues. CDR1 and CDR2 (germline): SGHTA, FQGNSA. The V and J ends lost 1 base and 5 bases, in that order; junction bases with no gene match: 7. DNA of the CDR3: TGTGCCAGCAGCTTAGAGGGACAGACCCCTGAGACCCAGTACTTC. It is translated as CASSLEGQTPETQYF.

The genes are TRBV13 and TRBJ2-6, with TRBD1 identical over 8 bases. Germline V CDR1 and CDR2: PRHDT, FYEKMQ (reference sequence). CDR3 length equals 18 residues. Trimming removed 3 bases from V and 4 bases from J; junction bases left unmatched: 11. DNA for the CDR3: TGTGCCAGCAGCTTGGATGAGACAGGGGCGGGGGGGGCCAACGTCCTGACTTTC. Encoded protein: CASSLDETGAGGANVLTF.

The gene calls are TRBV15 and TRBJ2-3, with D possibly being TRBD2 (5 bases). V lost 0 bases and J 2 bases, leaving 15 bases between the germline ends. This CDR3 has 17 amino acids. The V gene's germline CDR1 is LNHNV and CDR2 YYDKDF (reference sequence). Here the CDR3 reads CATSREGLTRFTDTQYF. DNA of the CDR3: TGTGCCACCAGCAGAGAAGGCTTAACTAGGTTCACAGATACGCAGTATTTT.

The rearrangement links TRBV25-1 to TRBJ1-2; a weak D match, TRBD1 (5 bases). The germline V and J ends were trimmed by 3 bases and 2 bases, with 16 bases remaining between them. CDR3 length equals 16 residues. Germline-derived CDR1 and CDR2 are MGHDK and SYGVNS. The CDR3 is CASSEGRGPPNYGYTF. In DNA, the CDR3 is TGTGCCAGCAGTGAGGGGAGGGGACCGCCGAACTATGGCTACACCTTC.

V usage is TRBV9 and J usage is TRBJ1-4, with D hard to call. The CDR3 loop spans 14 amino acids. Per germline, CDR1 SGDLS and CDR2 YYNGEE. V shed 3 bases and J shed 6 bases, with 12 bases lying between them. CDR3 residues: CASSGSAGYEKLFF. The CDR3 region has the DNA TGTGCCAGCAGCGGTTCGGCGGGGTATGAAAAACTGTTTTTT.

CDR3 sequence: CASSLENSGDPTDTQYF. DNA for the CDR3: TGTGCCAGCAGCTTAGAAAACTCGGGAGACCCCACAGATACGCAGTATTTT. The V gene is TRBV11-2, the J gene TRBJ2-3, with D possibly being TRBD2 (6 bases). The ends were cut back, 0 bases at V and 2 bases at J, with 15 bases in the middle. CDR3 length equals 17 residues. In germline, CDR1 is SGHAT, CDR2 FQNNGV.

The gene calls are TRBV5-1 and TRBJ2-4; D is possibly TRBD1 (6 bases). Germline V gene data show CDR1 as SGHRS and CDR2 as YFSETQ. V was shortened by 2 bases and J by 0 bases, with 12 bases between the two germline ends. The CDR3 loop spans 16 amino acids. This chain's CDR3 is CASSLNRAVAKNIQYF. For the CDR3, the DNA is TGCGCCAGCAGCTTAAACAGGGCGGTAGCCAAAAACATTCAGTACTTC.

This sequence joins TRBV5-6 and TRBJ1-1; 8 bases are a match to TRBD1. This CDR3 spans 15 amino acids. Germline V CDR1 and CDR2: SGHDT, YYEEEE. Losses at the gene ends were 0 bases for V and 2 bases for J; bases not matched to a gene: 3. CDR3 DNA: TGTGCCAGCAGCTTGGCGGGACAGGTCAACACTGAAGCTTTCTTT. This translates into CASSLAGQVNTEAFF. Combining the CDR3 with reference TRBV5-6 and TRBJ1-1 gives the whole variable domain DAGVTQSPTHLIKTRGQQVTLRCSPKSGHDTVSWYQQALGQGPQFIFQYYEEEERQRGNFPDRFSGHQFPNYSSELNVNALLLGDSALYLCASSLAGQVNTEAFFGQGTRLTVV.

The DNA of the CDR3 is TGTGCCAGCAGCCAAGATCGTAGCGTGGAGACCCAGTACTTC. It is translated as CASSQDRSVETQYF. The chain links TRBV4-2 to TRBJ2-5; a possible D gene is TRBD2 (5 bases). The CDR3 covers 14 residues. Trimming pared 0 bases from V and 5 bases from J, leaving 10 bases between. The V gene's germline CDR1 is LGHNA and CDR2 YNFKEQ.

This sequence joins TRBV6-1 and TRBJ2-5, with 13 bases fitting TRBD2. V trimming: 11 bases; J trimming: 1 base; junction bases outside the gene matches: 4. The length of the CDR3 is 14 residues. Germline CDR1 MNHNS, CDR2 SASEGT. Here the CDR3 reads CAGGTSGTQETQYF. The CDR3 region has the DNA TGTGCCGGGGGGACTAGCGGGACCCAAGAGACCCAGTACTTC.

The CDR3 here is CATSRLAGGVVSYNEQFF. As DNA, the CDR3 is TGTGCCACCAGCAGACTAGCGGGAGGCGTAGTGTCCTACAATGAGCAGTTCTTC. The rearrangement uses TRBV15 and TRBJ2-1; 11 positions agree with TRBD2. Germline trimming cut 2 bases from V and 1 base from J; bases unmatched to any gene: 7. Germline V gene data show CDR1 as LNHNV and CDR2 as YYDKDF (reference sequence). CDR3 length: 18 residues.

This chain links TRBV29-1 with TRBJ2-1, with D tentatively TRBD2 (6 bases). The CDR3 runs 15 residues. Trimming shortened V by 1 base and J by 3 bases, and 13 bases separated the two germline ends. The germline V gene encodes CDR1 SQVTM and CDR2 ANQGSEA. CDR3 loop: CSVEVGGDLYNEQFF. The CDR3 DNA follows: TGCAGCGTTGAAGTGGGCGGGGACCTCTACAATGAGCAGTTCTTC.

The chain couples TRBV27 to TRBJ2-3; TRBD2 matches 9 bases. The CDR3 covers 16 residues. Germline-derived CDR1 and CDR2 are MNHEY and SMNVEV (reference sequence). The junction had 8 bases not matched to a gene; V was cut back by 5 bases and J by 2 bases. CDR3 in DNA: TGTGCCAGCAGTGCGGGGGCGGGAGGGACCACAGATACGCAGTATTTT. It encodes CASSAGAGGTTDTQYF.

There are a few counts of this clone. V gene TRBV5-5 combines with J gene TRBJ2-7; no clear D gene. Deletions cut 2 bases from V and 2 bases from J, with 14 bases between. The germline V gene encodes CDR1 SGHKS and CDR2 YYEKEE (reference sequence). This CDR3 has 15 residues. CDR3 loop: CASSFCSGAPYEQYF. CDR3 DNA sequence: TGTGCCAGCAGCTTTTGCTCCGGAGCGCCCTACGAGCAGTACTTC.

This clone occurred once. This chain connects TRBV14 to TRBJ2-5, with D maybe TRBD2 (6 bases). From germline, CDR1 is SGHDN and CDR2 FVKESK. The length of the CDR3 is 15 residues. The ends were cut back, 2 bases at V and 7 bases at J, with 17 bases in the middle. This CDR3 reads CASSQSRGPEGTQYF. CDR3 in DNA: TGTGCCAGCAGCCAATCGCGGGGCCCCGAGGGGACCCAGTACTTC.

This clone was picked up a small number of times. The chain recombines TRBV9 with TRBJ2-2, with 8 bases lining up with TRBD2. The CDR3 totals 15 residues. Germline lookup yields CDR1 SGDLS and CDR2 YYNGEE. With V trimmed by 4 bases and J by 6 bases, 8 bases remained unmatched. DNA of the CDR3: TGTGCCAGCAGCCCCGGGAGGGCCACCCCCGGGGAGCTGTTTTTT. Residues: CASSPGRATPGELFF.

The genes are TRBV6-1 and TRBJ2-7; weak D call: TRBD2 (6 bases). V was pared by 3 bases and J by 0 bases, with 18 bases between. This CDR3 has 17 residues. Looked up from germline, CDR1 is MNHNS and CDR2 is SASEGT. The CDR3 is CASSDLPGLPSSYEQYF. CDR3 coding DNA: TGTGCCAGCAGTGATCTACCGGGACTCCCGAGCTCCTACGAGCAGTACTTC.

V is TRBV5-6 and J is TRBJ1-3; tentatively, D is TRBD1 (5 bases). The CDR3 length is 16 residues. V dropped 2 bases and J dropped 6 bases, with 18 bases sitting between them. CDR1 SGHDT and CDR2 YYEEEE come from the germline V gene. CDR3 coding DNA: TGTGCCAGCAGCTTCCGGGGGGAGCGATATAAAAACACCATATATTTT. This sequence encodes CASSFRGERYKNTIYF.